This T cell receptor beta chain was recovered during a study of lung T cells in sarcoidosis with Löfgren's syndrome. Study-level background: Repertoire analyses centered on Löfgren's syndrome patients.

Between the trimmed V and J ends, which lost 2 bases and 6 bases, there was a span of 15 bases. Looked up from germline, CDR1 is SGHRS and CDR2 is YFSETQ. This CDR3 spans 15 amino acids. In its sample, this clonotype was seen many times. The antigen is undetermined. Regarding the study as a whole: Shared TRAV12-1 and TRBV2 CDR3 motifs were reported across several patients. TRBV2 was the preferred pairing partner of TRAV12-1, with similar CDR3s.

One entry per CDR3 protein, called by TCRdb with MiXCR from the reads. The data hold thousands of distinct CDR3 sequences, with 21% observed a single time. The specimen was CD4+ T cells from bronchoalveolar lavage fluid. The V and J genes are TRBV5-1 and TRBJ1-5; D gene unclear. This receptor was identified in a human donor with sarcoidosis (Löfgren's syndrome or another form), or a control subject (not recorded which). CDR3 sequence reads: CASSLGEDSGQPQHF. For the CDR3, the DNA is TGCGCCAGCAGCTTAGGAGAGGATAGCGGTCAGCCCCAGCATTTT. The full variable domain, with the rest looked up from reference TRBV5-1 and TRBJ1-5, is KAGVTQTPRYLIKTRGQQVTLSCSPISGHRSVSWYQQTPGQGLQFLFEYFSETQRNKGNFPGRFSGRQFSNSRSEMNVSTLELGDSALYLCASSLGEDSGQPQHFGDGTRLSIL.